Below are 17 T cell receptor beta chains sequenced from a single sample in a study of T cell clonality in common variable immunodeficiency. TCRdb's copy holds only in-frame clones and misses some; the assay was immunoSEQ multiplex PCR. The sample shows about 31,000 clones, none of them appearing just once. Sequencing used peripheral blood mononuclear cells. Receptor source: a person aged 18 to 70 in good health.

In this sample, this clone turned up many times. The CDR3 spells CSAKQGRQPQHF. The sequenced part of the CDR3 DNA is TGCAGTGCAAAACAGGGTCGACAGCCC. The rearrangement joins TRBV20-1 to TRBJ1-5; D possibly corresponds to TRBD1 (6 bases). The CDR3 extends 3 residues past the end of the read, so its final part is completed from the germline J gene. Per the germline V gene, CDR1 is DFQATT and CDR2 is SNEGSKA (reference sequence). The CDR3 covers 12 residues. V was cut by 6 bases and J by 7 bases, with 13 bases left in between.

This clone showed up many times. From the germline J gene comes the end of the CDR3, since the read stops 3 residues before it. The chain joins TRBV5-4 to TRBJ2-7; 7 nucleotides align to TRBD1. Germline V CDR1 and CDR2: SGHNT, YYREEE (reference sequence). This CDR3 is 13 amino acids long. V lost 5 bases, J lost 6 bases, and 8 bases stayed unmatched. CDR3 loop: CASRRDSPGEQYF. CDR3 bases read: TGTGCCAGCAGGAGGGACAGTCCTGGCGAG.

This clone was picked up many times. Read coverage stops 3 residues before the CDR3 terminus; the germline J gene supplies the remainder. The chain has TRBV18 and TRBJ1-4, with a weak D call TRBD1 (5 bases). CDR3 length: 14 residues. Germline CDR1 is KGHSH and CDR2 is LQKENI. Trimming took off 3 bases at V and 6 bases at J, with 11 bases between the two ends. The CDR3 reads CASSPRQGDEKLFF. Partial CDR3 DNA: TGTGCCAGCTCACCTCGGCAGGGTGATGAAAAA.

This clone was found many times. The read comes to an end 3 residues before the CDR3 does, leaving the germline J gene to fill in the end. This chain links TRBV5-1 with TRBJ1-1; TRBD1 might be the D (6 bases). The CDR3 is 14 amino acids. The germline V gene has CDR1 SGHRS and CDR2 YFSETQ. V lost 5 bases and J 4 bases, leaving 15 bases between the germline ends. The sequenced CDR3 bases are TGCGCCAGCAGTTTACAGGGAGTTGGCACTGAA. As protein: CASSLQGVGTE. The complete CDR3 sequence is CASSLQGVGTEAFF.

About this clone: The CDR3 is cut off 3 residues early in the read; its end comes from the germline J gene. J is TRBJ1-2 and V is TRBV7-3; maybe TRBD1 (5 bases). Germline-derived CDR1 and CDR2 are SGHTA and FQGTGA. The CDR3 has 10 amino acids. The part of the CDR3 DNA that was read is TGTGCCACTCGGGACTACGAC. The encoded protein is CATRDYD. The CDR3 as a whole reads CATRDYDYTF.

This clone showed up many times. The observed sequence ends 3 residues before the CDR3 terminus, with the missing tail filled in from the germline J gene. The chain carries TRBV11-2 and TRBJ2-2, with D hard to call. V lost 3 bases and J lost 1, with 6 bases in between. The germline V gene has CDR1 SGHAT and CDR2 FQNNGV. The CDR3 has 14 amino acids. CDR3 sequence: CASSFEQNTGELFF. CDR3 DNA (partial): TGTGCCAGCAGCTTTGAGCAGAACACCGGGGAG. The whole variable domain, remainder taken from reference TRBV11-2 and TRBJ2-2, is EAGVAQSPRYKIIEKRQSVAFWCNPISGHATLYWYQQILGQGPKLLIQFQNNGVVDDSQLPKDRFSAERLKGVDSTLKIQPAKLEDSAVYLCASSFEQNTGELFFGEGSRLTVL.

This clone was detected ten times or more. Coverage ceases 3 residues before the CDR3 finishes, and the germline J gene fills in the end. The genes are TRBV29-1 and TRBJ1-3; D gene ambiguous. CDR1 and CDR2 from the germline V gene are SQVTM and ANQGSEA. There are 12 residues in the CDR3. V was shortened by 7 bases and J by 0 bases, with 7 bases between the two germline ends. CDR3 DNA (partial): TGCAGCGCCACAAGCTCTGGAAACACC. The encoded protein is CSATSSGNT. The full CDR3 reads CSATSSGNTIYF.

This clone was recorded at least ten times. Incomplete CDR3 DNA: TGCAGTGCTAGAGATCTGAACGGGGGGCAAGAGACT. It is translated as CSARDLNGGQET. The whole CDR3 region reads CSARDLNGGQETQYF. This chain links TRBV20-1 with TRBJ2-4, with D perhaps matching TRBD2 (7 bases). Read sequence stops 3 residues before the CDR3 end, and the germline J gene provides the missing end. This CDR3 has 15 amino acids. Germline lookup yields CDR1 DFQATT and CDR2 SNEGSKA (reference sequence).

This clone was detected ten times or more. CDR3 sequence reads: CASSLAGGTDTQYF. Incomplete CDR3 DNA: TGCGCCAGCAGCTTGGCCGGGGGGACAGATACG. The rearrangement links TRBV5-1 to TRBJ2-3; 7 bases agree with TRBD2. The read stops 3 residues short of the end of the CDR3; the missing end is completed from the germline J gene. The CDR3 runs to 14 residues. Germline V lookup: CDR1 SGHRS, CDR2 YFSETQ. V shed 0 bases and J 3 bases; nucleotides not matched to a gene: 1.

There are many counts of this clone. The CDR3 end falls 3 residues outside the read, so it is completed with the germline J gene. This chain uses TRBV14 with TRBJ2-2, with a possible D match to TRBD1 (6 bases). CDR1 and CDR2 (germline): SGHDN, FVKESK. The CDR3 consists of 13 residues. The V gene lost 3 bases and the J gene lost 5 bases, with 7 bases spanning the gap. CDR3 bases read: TGTGCCAGCAGCCACAGGGGAACCGGGGAG. Protein sequence: CASSHRGTGE. The CDR3 in full is CASSHRGTGELFF.

This clone was recorded many times. The read ends 3 residues shy of where the CDR3 ends; the end is completed using the germline J gene. The rearrangement links TRBV20-1 to TRBJ2-7; TRBD1 agrees at 10 bases. With 1 base clipped from V and 1 base from J, the junction kept 7 bases outside the gene matches. The CDR3 is made up of 16 amino acids. Germline CDR1 is DFQATT and CDR2 is SNEGSKA (reference sequence). The CDR3: CSARVVGDRGSYEQYF. The part of the CDR3 DNA that was read is TGCAGTGCTAGAGTGGTGGGGGACAGGGGATCCTACGAG.

Ten or more counts support this clone. The missing CDR3 end, 3 residues past where the read stops, is filled in from the germline J gene. The V gene is TRBV29-1, the J gene TRBJ1-1, with D unclear. CDR1 is SQVTM, CDR2 ANQGSEA, per germline. The CDR3 sequence is 12 residues long. The V gene lost 2 bases and the J gene lost 7 bases, with 11 bases spanning the gap. Partial CDR3 DNA: TGCAGCGTTGAAAAACCCGCGGGTGAA. Translating it yields CSVEKPAGE. The whole CDR3 sequence reads CSVEKPAGEAFF.

Many counts were recorded for this clone. The read ends 3 residues before the CDR3 terminus; that terminus is restored from the germline J gene. The chain recombines TRBV7-3 with TRBJ1-2; a possible D gene is TRBD1 (5 bases). Trimming removed 4 bases at V and 1 base at J, with 13 bases between. CDR3 length: 15 residues. Germline V gives CDR1 SGHTA, CDR2 FQGTGA. CDR3 DNA, as far as it was read: TGTGCCAGCAGCTCCCGGGGGGGTCTTAACTATGGC. Its protein is CASSSRGGLNYG. The entire CDR3 reads CASSSRGGLNYGYTF.

Many counts were recorded for this clone. From the germline J gene comes the end of the CDR3, since the read stops 3 residues before it. The V gene is TRBV5-1, the J gene TRBJ2-1, with 7 bases matching TRBD2. Germline V gene sequence: CDR1 SGHRS, CDR2 YFSETQ. V trimming: 0 bases; J trimming: 3 bases; junction bases outside the gene matches: 3. This CDR3 comprises 15 residues. The CDR3 spells CASSLGLADYNEQFF. The CDR3 bases that were read are TGCGCCAGCAGCTTGGGTCTAGCGGACTACAATGAG.

This clone was observed at least ten times. The read ends 3 residues shy of where the CDR3 ends; the end is completed using the germline J gene. The gene calls are TRBV2 and TRBJ2-1; 11 bases fit TRBD2. CDR1 and CDR2 (germline): SNHLY, FYNNEI. The CDR3 totals 16 residues. Trimming removed 6 bases from V and 4 bases from J; junction bases left unmatched: 8. Incomplete CDR3 DNA: TGTGCCAGCAGCCCTCTAGGGACTAGCGGATACAATGAG. It encodes CASSPLGTSGYNE. From start to end, the CDR3 is CASSPLGTSGYNEQFF.

In its sample, this clone was seen a few times. The read falls 3 residues short of the CDR3 end, and the missing part is taken from the germline J gene. This chain joins TRBV7-6 and TRBJ1-4; TRBD1 aligns across 7 bases. CDR1 and CDR2 from the germline V gene are SGHVS and FNYEAQ. CDR3 length: 17 amino acids. The trim removed 5 bases at V and 5 bases at J, leaving 14 bases unmatched. The CDR3 loop is CASSPPTGRSGNEKLFF. The covered CDR3 bases are TGTGCCAGCAGCCCGCCGACAGGGCGTAGCGGCAATGAAAAA.

This clone was seen at least ten times. Coverage ceases 3 residues before the CDR3 finishes, and the germline J gene fills in the end. The chain carries TRBV14 and TRBJ2-3; D might be TRBD1 (6 bases). The CDR3 has 16 residues. Per the germline V gene, CDR1 is SGHDN and CDR2 is FVKESK. V lost 0 bases and J 4 bases, leaving 14 bases between the germline ends. CDR3 bases read: TGTGCCAGCAGCCAAGATGTGGGGGCTGGGGCAGATACG. Residues: CASSQDVGAGADT. The CDR3, in full, reads CASSQDVGAGADTQYF.